This passage covers 10 T cell receptor beta chains from one sample sequenced in a study of blood T cells in healthy people across ages. A second 7 to 11 cycle PCR used barcoded and J-beta primers. TCRdb re-analysed the 5' RACE reads in MiXCR, keeping a single row per CDR3 protein. The table lists around 990,000 distinct CDR3 sequences, under 30% of them singletons. This sample also appeared in a second study, on T cells of mothers and their children.

Sequencing input: blood. Source of these receptors: a girl aged 2-10 years in good health.

A few counts support this clonotype. The gene calls are TRBV6-5 and TRBJ2-7; D may be TRBD1 or TRBD2 (5 bases each). Trimming left V 4 bases short and J 11 bases short, with 12 bases between. This CDR3 has 11 amino acids. Looked up from germline, CDR1 is MNHEY and CDR2 is SVGAGI. This chain's CDR3 is CASSLGVEEYF. The CDR3 coding sequence is TGTGCCAGCAGTTTAGGGGTGGAGGAGTACTTC.

This clonotype appeared a few times. V is TRBV4-3 and J is TRBJ2-2; TRBD2 aligns across 9 bases. The germline CDR1 and CDR2 sequences are LGHNA and YSLEER. The junction had 3 bases not matched to a gene; V was cut back by 0 bases and J by 4 bases. CDR3 length equals 16 residues. This CDR3 reads CASSQDGSGGTGELFF. DNA of the CDR3: TGCGCCAGCAGCCAAGATGGTAGCGGGGGCACCGGGGAGCTGTTTTTT.

This clonotype was counted a few times. The chain is built from TRBV7-9 and TRBJ1-1; D is unclear. CDR1 and CDR2 from the germline V gene are SEHNR and FQNEAQ (reference sequence). The V gene lost 1 base and the J gene lost 8 bases, with 17 bases spanning the gap. The CDR3 covers 15 residues. CDR3 sequence: CASSLVGRSAAEAFF. CDR3 sequence (DNA): TGTGCCAGCAGCTTAGTGGGCAGGTCCGCAGCAGAAGCTTTCTTT.

This chain connects TRBV3-1 to TRBJ2-7; the match to TRBD1 covers 9 bases. This CDR3 has 17 residues. The V segment lost 3 bases and the J segment 4 bases; nucleotides outside the gene matches: 13. Germline CDR1 is LGHDT and CDR2 is YNNKEL (reference sequence). This chain's CDR3 is CASSHIWTGEMGYEQYF. The CDR3 DNA reads TGTGCCAGCAGCCACATTTGGACAGGGGAAATGGGATACGAGCAGTACTTC.

V is TRBV6-2 or TRBV6-3 and J is TRBJ2-7; D call uncertain. This CDR3 spans 12 amino acids. Trimming removed 1 base at V and 3 bases at J, with 4 bases between. Germline V gene sequence: CDR1 MNHEY, CDR2 SVGEGT. CDR3 sequence reads: CASSYFNYEQYF. The CDR3 DNA reads as TGTGCCAGCAGTTACTTCAACTACGAGCAGTACTTC.

This clonotype was counted between two and nine times. The chain recombines TRBV29-1 with TRBJ1-1; the D gene is possibly TRBD1 (5 bases). The germline V gene has CDR1 SQVTM and CDR2 ANQGSEA. The V and J ends lost 7 bases and 3 bases respectively, with 15 bases between them. The CDR3 is made up of 13 amino acids. In nucleotides, the CDR3 is TGCAGCGGGGGTTGGGGGGAGGACACTGAAGCTTTCTTT. Encoded protein: CSGGWGEDTEAFF.

This clonotype appeared a few times. V gene TRBV9 combines with J gene TRBJ2-5; D may be TRBD1 or TRBD2 (7 bases each). CDR3 length: 16 amino acids. From germline, CDR1 is SGDLS and CDR2 YYNGEE. V lost 0 bases to trimming and J lost 4 bases, with 16 bases between them. The CDR3, as DNA: TGTGCCAGCAGCGTAGCGGGGAGGGGGCTAGTAGAGACCCAGTACTTC. Residues: CASSVAGRGLVETQYF. The full variable domain, in which reference TRBV9 and TRBJ2-5 provide the parts outside the CDR3, is DSGVTQTPKHLITATGQRVTLRCSPRSGDLSVYWYQQSLDQGLQFLIQYYNGEERAKGNILERFSAQQFPDLHSELNLSSLELGDSALYFCASSVAGRGLVETQYFGPGTRLLVL.

The rearrangement links TRBV12-3 or TRBV12-4 to TRBJ1-4; perhaps TRBD1 as D (6 bases). The CDR3 has 14 amino acids. V was shortened by 3 bases and J by 5 bases, with 10 bases between the two germline ends. CDR3 in amino acids: CASSFRGQNEKLFF. CDR3 bases: TGTGCCAGCAGTTTTCGCGGACAGAATGAAAAACTGTTTTTT.

The gene calls are TRBV11-2 and TRBJ2-5, with 8 bases aligning to TRBD2. The CDR3 is 13 residues long. The V and J ends lost 6 bases and 5 bases, in that order; junction bases with no gene match: 5. Germline CDR1 reads SGHAT; CDR2 reads FQNNGV. CDR3 DNA: TGTGCCAGCAGTGGGACTAGGACCGAGACCCAGTACTTC. Amino acids: CASSGTRTETQYF.

The chain is built from TRBV4-3 and TRBJ1-4; tentatively, D is TRBD1 (5 bases). Trimming took off 1 base at V and 0 bases at J, with 9 bases between the two ends. Per germline, CDR1 LGHNA and CDR2 YSLEER. The CDR3 is made up of 16 amino acids. CDR3 sequence: CASSQGQSTTNEKLFF. The CDR3 nucleotides are TGCGCCAGCAGCCAAGGACAGTCCACAACTAATGAAAAACTGTTTTTT.